The TCR beta chain described here comes from a study of beta chain features in type 1 diabetes. The CDR3 runs 14 residues. Looked up from germline, CDR1 is SGHTA and CDR2 is FQGNSA. V lost 4 bases, J lost 6 bases, and 8 bases stayed unmatched. Every isolated RNA sample was fully reverse transcribed, so sequencing captured expressed TCRB transcripts. Assay: immunoSEQ multiplex PCR; the TCRdb copy retains only in-frame clones and omits some. Of 150,000 or so clones in the sample, about 8.1% were seen once. As concerns this clone: Its antigen is undetermined.

Overall study findings and caveats: There were fewer insertions and more deletions at the VDJ junctions of type 1 diabetes patients. Whether HLA type influences TCRB rearrangement remained unresolved here. Across all four CD4+ subsets, people with type 1 diabetes showed modestly shorter TCRB CDR3s.

Sorting that relied on CD45RO/CCR7/CD25/CD127/CD95/CD27 yielded CD4+ naive, central memory, regulatory and stem cell-like memory cells. The clonotype was recovered from a woman younger than 30 with type 1 diabetes. Specimen: central memory CD4+ T cells from blood. This chain joins TRBV7-2 and TRBJ2-7, with 8 bases matching TRBD1. CDR3 sequence reads: CASSSWTGMREQYF. DNA of the CDR3: TGTGCCAGCAGCTCGTGGACAGGGATGCGCGAGCAGTACTTC.